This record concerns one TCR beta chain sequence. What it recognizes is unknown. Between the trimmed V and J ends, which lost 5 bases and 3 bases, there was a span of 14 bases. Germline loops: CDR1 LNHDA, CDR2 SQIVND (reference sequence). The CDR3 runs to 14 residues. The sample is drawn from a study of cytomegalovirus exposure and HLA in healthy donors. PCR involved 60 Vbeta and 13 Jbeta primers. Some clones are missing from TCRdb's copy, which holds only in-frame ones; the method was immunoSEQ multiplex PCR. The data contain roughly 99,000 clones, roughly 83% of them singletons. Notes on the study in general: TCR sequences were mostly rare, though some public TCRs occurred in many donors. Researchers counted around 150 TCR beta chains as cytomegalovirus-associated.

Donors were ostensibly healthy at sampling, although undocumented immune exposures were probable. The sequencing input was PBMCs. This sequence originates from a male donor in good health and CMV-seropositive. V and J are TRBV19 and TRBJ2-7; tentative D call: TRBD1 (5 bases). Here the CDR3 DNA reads TGTGCCAGTAGTCCCCAGGACACTTTCTACGAGCAGTACTTC. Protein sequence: CASSPQDTFYEQYF. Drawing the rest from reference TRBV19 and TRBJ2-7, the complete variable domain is DGGITQSPKYLFRKEGQNVTLSCEQNLNHDAMYWYRQDPGQGLRLIYYSQIVNDFQKGDIAEGYSVSREKKESFPLTVTSAQKNPTAFYLCASSPQDTFYEQYFGPGTRLTVT.